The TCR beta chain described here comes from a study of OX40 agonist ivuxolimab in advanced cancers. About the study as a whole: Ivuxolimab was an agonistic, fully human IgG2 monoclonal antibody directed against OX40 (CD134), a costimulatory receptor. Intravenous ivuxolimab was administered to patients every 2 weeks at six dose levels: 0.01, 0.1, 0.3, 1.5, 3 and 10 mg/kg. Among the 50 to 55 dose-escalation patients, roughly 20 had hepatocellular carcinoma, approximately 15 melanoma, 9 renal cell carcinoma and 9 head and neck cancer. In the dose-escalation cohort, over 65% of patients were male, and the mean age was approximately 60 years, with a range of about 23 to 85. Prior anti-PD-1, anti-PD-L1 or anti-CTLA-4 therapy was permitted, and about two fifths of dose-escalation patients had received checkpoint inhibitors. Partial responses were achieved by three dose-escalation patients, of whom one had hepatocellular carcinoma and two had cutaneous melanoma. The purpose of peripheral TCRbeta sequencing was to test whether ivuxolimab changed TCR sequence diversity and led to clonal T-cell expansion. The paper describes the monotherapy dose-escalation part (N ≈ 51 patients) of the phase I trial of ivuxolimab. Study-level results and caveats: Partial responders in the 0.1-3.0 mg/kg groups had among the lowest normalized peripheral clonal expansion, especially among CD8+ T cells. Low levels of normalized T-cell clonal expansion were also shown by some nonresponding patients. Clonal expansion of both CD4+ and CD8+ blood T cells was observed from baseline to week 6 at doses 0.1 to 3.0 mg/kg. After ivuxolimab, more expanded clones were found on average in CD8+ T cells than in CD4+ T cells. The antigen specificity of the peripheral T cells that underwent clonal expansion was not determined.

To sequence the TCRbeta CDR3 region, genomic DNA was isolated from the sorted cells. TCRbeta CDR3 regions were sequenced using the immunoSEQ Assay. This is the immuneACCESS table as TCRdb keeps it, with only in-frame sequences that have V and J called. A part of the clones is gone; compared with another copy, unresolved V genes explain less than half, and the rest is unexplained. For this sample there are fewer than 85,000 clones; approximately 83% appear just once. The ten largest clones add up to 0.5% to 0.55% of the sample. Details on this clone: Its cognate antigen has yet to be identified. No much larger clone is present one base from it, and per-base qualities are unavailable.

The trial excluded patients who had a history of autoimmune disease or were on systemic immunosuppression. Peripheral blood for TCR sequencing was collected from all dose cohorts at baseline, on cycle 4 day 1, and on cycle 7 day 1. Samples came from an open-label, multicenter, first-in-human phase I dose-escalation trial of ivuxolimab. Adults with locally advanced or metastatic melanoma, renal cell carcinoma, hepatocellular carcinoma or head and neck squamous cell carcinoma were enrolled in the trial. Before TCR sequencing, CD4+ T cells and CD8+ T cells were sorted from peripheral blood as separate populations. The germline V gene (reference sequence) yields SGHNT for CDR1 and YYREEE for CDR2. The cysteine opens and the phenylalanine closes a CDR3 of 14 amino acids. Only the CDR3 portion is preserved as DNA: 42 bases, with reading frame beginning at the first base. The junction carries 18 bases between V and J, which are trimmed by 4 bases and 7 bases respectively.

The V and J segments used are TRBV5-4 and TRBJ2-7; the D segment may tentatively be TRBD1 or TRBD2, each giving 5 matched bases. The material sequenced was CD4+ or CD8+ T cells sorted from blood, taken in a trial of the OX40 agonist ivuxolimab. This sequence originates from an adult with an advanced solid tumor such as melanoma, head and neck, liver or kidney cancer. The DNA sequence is TGTGCCAGCAGCGTTGGGGGAACCCTGAGGGAGCAGTACTTC. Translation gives CASSVGGTLREQYF. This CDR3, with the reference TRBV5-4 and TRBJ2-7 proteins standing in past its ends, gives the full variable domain ETGVTQSPTHLIKTRGQQVTLRCSSQSGHNTVSWYQQALGQGPQFIFQYYREEENGRGNFPPRFSGLQFPNYSSELNVNALELDDSALYLCASSVGGTLREQYFGPGTRLTVT.